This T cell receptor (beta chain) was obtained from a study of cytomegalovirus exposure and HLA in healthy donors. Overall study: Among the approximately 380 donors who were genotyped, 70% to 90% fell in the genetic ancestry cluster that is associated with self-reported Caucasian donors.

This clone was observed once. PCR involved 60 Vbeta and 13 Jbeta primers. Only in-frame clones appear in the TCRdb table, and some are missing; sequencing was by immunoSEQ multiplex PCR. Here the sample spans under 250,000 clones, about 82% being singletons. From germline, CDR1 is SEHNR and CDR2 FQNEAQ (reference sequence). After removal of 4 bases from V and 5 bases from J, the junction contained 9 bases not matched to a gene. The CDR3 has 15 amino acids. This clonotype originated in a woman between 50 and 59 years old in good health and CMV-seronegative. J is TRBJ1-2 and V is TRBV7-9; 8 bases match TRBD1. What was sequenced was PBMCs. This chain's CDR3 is CASSSGGQVRYGYTF. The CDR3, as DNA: TGTGCCAGCAGCTCAGGGGGACAGGTTCGTTATGGCTACACCTTC.